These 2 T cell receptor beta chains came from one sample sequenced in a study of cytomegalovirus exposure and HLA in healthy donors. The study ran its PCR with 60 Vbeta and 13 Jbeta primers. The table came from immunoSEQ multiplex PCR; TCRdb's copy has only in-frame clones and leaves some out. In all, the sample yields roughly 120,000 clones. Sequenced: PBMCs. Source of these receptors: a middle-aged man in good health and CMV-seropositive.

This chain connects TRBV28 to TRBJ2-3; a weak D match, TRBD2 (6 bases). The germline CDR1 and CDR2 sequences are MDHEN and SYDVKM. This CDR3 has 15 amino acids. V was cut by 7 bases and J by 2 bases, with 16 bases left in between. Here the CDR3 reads CASNPGVRTTDTQYF. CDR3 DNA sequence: TGTGCCAGCAACCCGGGAGTCAGGACCACAGATACGCAGTATTTT. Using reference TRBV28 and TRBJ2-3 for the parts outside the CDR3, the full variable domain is DVKVTQSSRYLVKRTGEKVFLECVQDMDHENMFWYRQDPGLGLRLIYFSYDVKMKEKGDIPEGYSVSREKKERFSLILESASTNQTSMYLCASNPGVRTTDTQYFGPGTRLTVL.

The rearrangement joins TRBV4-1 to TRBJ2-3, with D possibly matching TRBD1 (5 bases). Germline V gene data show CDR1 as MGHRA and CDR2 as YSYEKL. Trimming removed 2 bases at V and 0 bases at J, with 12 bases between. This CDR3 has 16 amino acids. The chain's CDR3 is CASSQLSQGSTDTQYF. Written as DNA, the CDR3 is TGCGCCAGCAGCCAACTGTCGCAGGGCAGCACAGATACGCAGTATTTT.